A single sample is the source of the 26 T cell receptor beta chains below, sequenced in a study of beta chain features in type 1 diabetes. The investigators reverse transcribed all of the isolated RNA, so they sequenced expressed TCRB transcripts. Assay: immunoSEQ multiplex PCR; the TCRdb copy retains only in-frame clones and omits some. The profile shows 680,000 or so clones, roughly 12% of them singletons. Antigens for these TCRs are unknown. Study conclusions and caveats: There was a moderate but significant shortening of TCRB CDR3s in all four CD4+ subsets of Type 1 diabetes patients.

The sample consisted of naive CD4+ T cells from blood. These TCRs come from a man between 18 and 29 years old with type 1 diabetes.

The V and J genes are TRBV30 and TRBJ2-2; D may be TRBD1 (6 bases). Germline values: CDR1 GTSNPN, CDR2 SVGIG (reference sequence). This CDR3 comprises 12 residues. The germline V and J ends were trimmed by 6 bases and 5 bases, with 10 bases remaining between them. CDR3 in DNA: TGTGCCTGTGGGCAGGGGACCGGGGAGCTGTTTTTT. Protein sequence: CACGQGTGELFF.

This chain joins TRBV4-1 and TRBJ2-6; D tentatively fits TRBD1 or TRBD2 (5 bases each). The V and J ends lost 3 bases and 0 bases respectively, with 9 bases between them. CDR1 MGHRA and CDR2 YSYEKL come from the germline V gene. The CDR3 sequence is 16 residues long. CDR3 bases: TGCGCCAGCAGCCAGGGACGGATCTCTGGGGCCAACGTCCTGACTTTC. Translated, it gives CASSQGRISGANVLTF.

The chain employs TRBV27 and TRBJ2-5; D is undetermined. Trimming left V 1 base short and J 0 bases short, with 6 bases between. CDR3 length: 14 amino acids. The germline V gene has CDR1 MNHEY and CDR2 SMNVEV (reference sequence). The CDR3 bases are TGTGCCAGCAGTTTATTGGGAAACCAAGAGACCCAGTACTTC. Its protein is CASSLLGNQETQYF.

This clone was seen a few times. The genes are TRBV7-2 and TRBJ2-7, with a possible D match to TRBD1 (5 bases). Germline-derived CDR1 and CDR2 are SGHTA and FQGNSA. The CDR3 has 15 amino acids. Trimming took 5 bases from V and 0 from J, leaving 14 bases between them. The CDR3 loop is CASSPQGPRSYEQYF. The CDR3, as DNA: TGTGCCAGCAGCCCGCAGGGTCCCCGCTCCTACGAGCAGTACTTC. Filled out from reference TRBV7-2 and TRBJ2-7, the complete variable domain reads GAGVSQSPSNKVTEKGKDVELRCDPISGHTALYWYRQSLGQGLEFLIYFQGNSAPDKSGLPSDRFSAERTGGSVSTLTIQRTQQEDSAVYLCASSPQGPRSYEQYFGPGTRLTVT.

A few counts support this clone. The genes are TRBV6-6 and TRBJ2-5, with TRBD1 as a possible D gene (6 bases). Germline lookup yields CDR1 MNHNY and CDR2 SVGAGI (reference sequence). V shed 3 bases and J shed 5 bases, with 10 bases lying between them. This CDR3 comprises 13 residues. DNA of the CDR3: TGTGCCAGCAGTTATATTCAGGGGGAGACCCAGTACTTC. It codes for CASSYIQGETQYF.

This clone has just a few counts. V gene TRBV14 combines with J gene TRBJ1-2; D is unresolved. Germline V gene sequence: CDR1 SGHDN, CDR2 FVKESK. V lost 3 bases, J lost 4 bases, and 6 bases lay in between. The CDR3 sequence is 12 residues long. The DNA of the CDR3 is TGTGCCAGCAGCCAGGGCTTCTATGGCTACACCTTC. Protein product: CASSQGFYGYTF.

The chain recombines TRBV5-4 with TRBJ1-2; D unresolved. CDR3 length equals 13 residues. Germline assignment: CDR1 SGHNT and CDR2 YYREEE (reference sequence). Trimming cost V 1 base and J 6 bases, with 10 bases left between them. CDR3 DNA sequence: TGTGCCAGCAGCTTGTTTAACGGAGATGGCTACACCTTC. This sequence encodes CASSLFNGDGYTF.

CDR3 sequence reads: CATSRDQPIPEAFF. The DNA of the CDR3 is TGTGCCACCAGCAGAGATCAGCCTATCCCTGAAGCTTTCTTT. The chain joins TRBV15 to TRBJ1-1; no definite D call. CDR3 length: 14 residues. Per the germline V gene, CDR1 is LNHNV and CDR2 is YYDKDF (reference sequence). Trimming removed 0 bases from V and 6 bases from J, with 11 bases in between.

This clone has more than one count but fewer than ten. V usage is TRBV7-8 and J usage is TRBJ1-2, with TRBD1 as a possible D gene (6 bases). V dropped 6 bases and J dropped 6 bases, with 11 bases sitting between them. There are 12 residues in the CDR3. Germline V gene sequence: CDR1 SGHVS, CDR2 FQNEAQ. In DNA, the CDR3 is TGTGCCAGCAGTACCTACAGGGATGGCTACACCTTC. Translated: CASSTYRDGYTF.

This clone was seen more than once but under ten times. This chain links TRBV18 with TRBJ1-1, with 11 bases identical to TRBD1. This CDR3 comprises 15 residues. With V trimmed by 2 bases and J by 6 bases, 5 bases remained unmatched. Per germline, CDR1 KGHSH and CDR2 LQKENI. For the CDR3, the DNA is TGTGCCAGCTCACCAGGACAGGGGGCGAATGCTGAAGCTTTCTTT. Translating it yields CASSPGQGANAEAFF.

This clone was counted a few times. The rearrangement joins TRBV7-9 to TRBJ1-2; 12 positions agree with TRBD1. The CDR3 covers 15 residues. Losses at the gene ends were 3 bases for V and 4 bases for J; bases not matched to a gene: 3. The germline V gene has CDR1 SEHNR and CDR2 FQNEAQ (reference sequence). DNA of the CDR3: TGTGCCAGCAGCTTGGGGACAGGGGGCACCTATGGCTACACCTTC. Protein: CASSLGTGGTYGYTF.

This clone showed up just a few times. This chain connects TRBV4-2 to TRBJ1-3, with D possibly TRBD1 on 5 matching bases. V gave up 4 bases and J gave up 0 bases, with 10 bases separating them. The V gene's germline CDR1 is LGHNA and CDR2 YNFKEQ. The CDR3 runs 15 residues. The CDR3 sequence is CASSLDSGSGNTIYF. The CDR3 DNA sequence: TGTGCCAGCAGCCTAGACAGCGGCTCTGGAAACACCATATATTTT.

This rearrangement joins TRBV10-3 to TRBJ2-7; 13 bases are a match to TRBD2. CDR1 and CDR2 from the germline V gene are ENHRY and SYGVKD. The V segment lost 7 bases and the J segment 5 bases; nucleotides outside the gene matches: 11. CDR3 length equals 16 residues. The DNA for the CDR3 is TGTGCCATCAATAGGGGGACTAGCGGGGCCGGGGACGAGCAGTACTTC. Amino acid sequence: CAINRGTSGAGDEQYF.

The chain has TRBV5-8 and TRBJ2-3, with TRBD1 matching over 9 bases. Germline V gene lookup returns CDR1 SGHTS and CDR2 YDEGEE. J gave up 4 bases and V 4 bases, and 13 bases lay outside the gene matches. This CDR3 is built from 17 residues. Here the CDR3 reads CASSAGPGTGYADTQYF. The CDR3 bases are TGTGCCAGCAGCGCAGGACCCGGGACAGGGTACGCAGATACGCAGTATTTT.

This clone was counted a few times. The chain uses TRBV7-9 and TRBJ2-1; no clear D gene. Germline-derived CDR1 and CDR2 are SEHNR and FQNEAQ (reference sequence). The CDR3 consists of 15 residues. Trimming shortened V by 0 bases and J by 7 bases, and 13 bases separated the two germline ends. CDR3 region: CASSLAPVFGNEQFF. In DNA form, the CDR3 reads TGTGCCAGCAGCTTAGCCCCTGTGTTTGGGAATGAGCAGTTCTTC.

The V call is TRBV2, the J call TRBJ1-1, with D hard to call. This CDR3 has 12 residues. Trimming removed 10 bases from V and 3 bases from J, with 12 bases in between. Germline loops: CDR1 SNHLY, CDR2 FYNNEI. The DNA for the CDR3 is TGTGCCACCGCCCGAGATTACACTGAAGCTTTCTTT. Protein: CATARDYTEAFF.

The chain has TRBV13 and TRBJ2-2, with TRBD1 matching over 7 bases. CDR1 is PRHDT, CDR2 FYEKMQ, per germline (reference sequence). Losses at the gene ends were 4 bases for V and 3 bases for J; bases not matched to a gene: 14. The CDR3 has 18 amino acids. CDR3 residues: CASSSQDRTTRDTGELFF. In DNA form, the CDR3 reads TGTGCCAGCAGCTCCCAGGACAGGACGACCCGGGACACCGGGGAGCTGTTTTTT.

The V gene is TRBV5-4, the J gene TRBJ2-1; 11 bases are a match to TRBD2. Germline CDR1 and CDR2: SGHNT and YYREEE (reference sequence). This CDR3 spans 16 amino acids. After removal of 4 bases from V and 4 bases from J, the junction contained 7 bases not matched to a gene. CDR3 in DNA: TGTGCCAGCAGCGAGGGGGGGACTAGCGGATACAATGAGCAGTTCTTC. This translates into CASSEGGTSGYNEQFF.

A few counts support this clone. The chain carries TRBV5-1 and TRBJ2-4, with unresolved D. Germline V CDR1 and CDR2: SGHRS, YFSETQ. The CDR3 spans 14 residues. V was trimmed by 0 bases and J by 7 bases, leaving 11 bases between them. This CDR3 is CASSLGERMNIQYF. CDR3 sequence (DNA): TGCGCCAGCAGCTTGGGAGAGAGGATGAACATTCAGTACTTC. Full variable domain (remainder filled in from reference TRBV5-1 and TRBJ2-4): KAGVTQTPRYLIKTRGQQVTLSCSPISGHRSVSWYQQTPGQGLQFLFEYFSETQRNKGNFPGRFSGRQFSNSRSEMNVSTLELGDSALYLCASSLGERMNIQYFGAGTRLSVL.

This clone came up a few times. The chain uses TRBV18 and TRBJ1-1; TRBD1 matches at 8 bases. The germline gives CDR1 KGHSH, CDR2 LQKENI. The CDR3 has 14 residues. V shed 6 bases, J shed 11 bases, and the junction held 14 bases outside the gene matches. CDR3 amino acids: CASSQTGQGARAFF. The CDR3 nucleotides are TGTGCCAGCTCCCAGACCGGGCAGGGGGCGCGGGCTTTCTTT. The full variable domain, rest sourced from reference TRBV18 and TRBJ1-1, is NAGVMQNPRHLVRRRGQEARLRCSPMKGHSHVYWYRQLPEEGLKFMVYLQKENIIDESGMPKERFSAEFPKEGPSILRIQQVVRGDSAAYFCASSQTGQGARAFFGQGTRLTVV.

This clone has only a few counts. V gene TRBV6-4 combines with J gene TRBJ2-1; a weak D match, TRBD1 (7 bases). This CDR3 comprises 14 residues. Germline CDR1 MRHNA, CDR2 SNTAGT. The ends were cut back, 3 bases at V and 5 bases at J, with 11 bases in the middle. The CDR3 nucleotides read TGTGCCAGCAGTGAGGGGGGACAGAACAATGAGCAGTTCTTC. Its translation is CASSEGGQNNEQFF.

This chain connects TRBV5-1 to TRBJ1-2, with 8 bases matching TRBD1. V lost 4 bases to trimming and J lost 0 bases; unmatched junction nucleotides: 8. The CDR3 extends over 16 amino acids. Looked up from germline, CDR1 is SGHRS and CDR2 is YFSETQ. Written as DNA, the CDR3 is TGCGCCAGCAGCCCTGCCAGGGGGCGAACTAACTATGGCTACACCTTC. It translates to CASSPARGRTNYGYTF.

This clone was seen only a few times. The chain couples TRBV29-1 to TRBJ2-7, with D uncertain. Germline V gene lookup returns CDR1 SQVTM and CDR2 ANQGSEA. V lost 7 bases and J 4 bases, leaving 14 bases between the germline ends. This CDR3 has 12 amino acids. This CDR3 reads CSAWSFEYEQYF. The DNA for the CDR3 is TGCAGCGCCTGGTCTTTCGAATACGAGCAGTACTTC.

This clone was recorded a few times. The CDR3: CASSHVGQMNTEAFF. The CDR3 bases are TGTGCCAGCAGCCATGTGGGACAGATGAACACTGAAGCTTTCTTT. V is TRBV7-9 and J is TRBJ1-1; 7 bases fit TRBD1. This CDR3 comprises 15 residues. V lost 5 bases to trimming and J lost 0 bases; unmatched junction nucleotides: 6. Germline lookup yields CDR1 SEHNR and CDR2 FQNEAQ (reference sequence). The variable domain in full, completed from reference TRBV7-9 and TRBJ1-1, reads DTGVSQNPRHKITKRGQNVTFRCDPISEHNRLYWYRQTLGQGPEFLTYFQNEAQLEKSRLLSDRFSAERPKGSFSTLEIQRTEQGDSAMYLCASSHVGQMNTEAFFGQGTRLTVV.

This clone was observed a handful of times. At one end, the junction sequence differs from germline, possibly due to a read error. This chain joins TRBV7-9 and TRBJ1-4; 8 nucleotides match TRBD1. This CDR3 has 12 amino acids. Germline CDR1 reads SEHNR; CDR2 reads FQNEAQ (reference sequence). CDR3 nucleotide sequence: TGTGCCAGCAGCTTAGCGGCGGGACAGGCAGTTTTT. Amino acid sequence: CASSLAAGQAVF.

The chain couples TRBV20-1 to TRBJ1-2; D gene uncertain. The germline V gene encodes CDR1 DFQATT and CDR2 SNEGSKA (reference sequence). The germline V and J ends were trimmed by 3 bases and 8 bases, with 10 bases remaining between them. The CDR3 is 11 amino acids. The CDR3 region is CSARGPGGYTF. CDR3 nucleotides: TGCAGTGCTAGGGGCCCTGGGGGCTACACCTTC.